This TCR beta chain was identified in a study of PD-1 blockade in classical Hodgkin lymphoma. Every patient had relapsed following autologous stem cell transplantation, and cohorts differed in brentuximab vedotin exposure. Sequencing used immunoSEQ multiplex PCR; TCRdb keeps in-frame clones, though not all of them. The data hold some 23,000 clones, with over 60% observed a single time. As for this clone: Its antigen is still unknown.

General study points: Why repertoires differed is undefined; disease activity or prior therapy possibly contributed. The study found that TCR diversity rose significantly by C4D1 in CD4+ but not CD8+ cells. Patients newly diagnosed and complete responders had comparable baseline diversity. Exclusion covered patients beginning nivolumab under 1 year post-ASCT.

The CDR3 runs to 15 residues. The trim removed 3 bases at V and 4 bases at J, leaving 8 bases unmatched. Per the germline V gene, CDR1 is SGHDT and CDR2 is YYEEEE. The sequence was obtained from a human donor with classical Hodgkin lymphoma. The J gene is TRBJ1-2, the V gene TRBV5-6, with TRBD1 identical over 8 bases. The input for sequencing was peripheral blood mononuclear cells (PBMCs), taken at baseline. Here the CDR3 DNA reads TGTGCCAGCAGCTACCAGGACAGGGAGGGCTATGGCTACACCTTC. This translates into CASSYQDREGYGYTF.